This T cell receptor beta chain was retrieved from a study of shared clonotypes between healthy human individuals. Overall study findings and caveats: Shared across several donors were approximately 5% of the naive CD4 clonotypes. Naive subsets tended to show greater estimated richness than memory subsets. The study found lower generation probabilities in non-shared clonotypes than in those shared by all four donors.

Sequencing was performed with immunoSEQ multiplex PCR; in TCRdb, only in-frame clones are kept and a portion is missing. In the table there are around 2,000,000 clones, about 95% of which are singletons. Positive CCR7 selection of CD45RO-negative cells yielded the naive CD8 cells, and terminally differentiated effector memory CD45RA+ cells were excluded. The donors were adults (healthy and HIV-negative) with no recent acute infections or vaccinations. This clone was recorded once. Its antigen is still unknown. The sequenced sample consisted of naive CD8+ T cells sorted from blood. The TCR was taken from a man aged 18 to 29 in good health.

Here the CDR3 DNA reads TGTGCCAGCTCAGACCGGGAAACCTACGAGCAGTACTTC. This sequence encodes CASSDRETYEQYF. The V call is TRBV18, the J call TRBJ2-7, with D perhaps matching TRBD2 (5 bases). Between the trimmed V and J ends, which lost 5 bases and 2 bases, there was a span of 10 bases. CDR3 length: 13 residues. CDR1 is KGHSH, CDR2 LQKENI, per germline.